The rows below give T cell receptor beta chains drawn from one sample of a study of cytomegalovirus exposure and HLA in healthy donors. Clones were read by immunoSEQ multiplex PCR, and TCRdb kept only the in-frame ones, dropping some. The sample contains 100,000 or so clones, more than 75% of which appear only once. Sequenced sample: PBMCs. These receptor sequences come from a man younger than 30 in good health and CMV-seronegative. The CDR3 runs from the conserved cysteine through the conserved F or W. The D gene is left open where the match is weak. Clone size appears in some rows only: once, few, many, or a class for an expanded clone.

clone_size j_call d_call v_call cdr3_nt cdr3_aa
NA TRBJ1-2 NA TRBV18 TGTGCCAGCTCATCGACGGAGGGTAATGGCTACACCTTC CASSSTEGNGYTF
NA TRBJ2-7 TRBD2 TRBV4-2 TGTGCCAGCAGCCCCGGGACTAGCGGGGGCCCCTACGAGCAGTACTTC CASSPGTSGGPYEQYF
few TRBJ2-1 TRBD2 TRBV9 TGTGCCAGCAGCTCCGCACCGGCTAGCGGGGGGTACAATGAGCAGTTCTTC CASSSAPASGGYNEQFF
few TRBJ2-3 TRBD2 TRBV4-1 TGCGCCAGCAGCCAGGGACTAGCGGGGGGGCCTTCAGATACGCAGTATTTT CASSQGLAGGPSDTQYF
few TRBJ1-1 NA TRBV9 TGTGCCAGCAGCCCCCGGGGAGGGCTTAACACTGAAGCTTTCTTT CASSPRGGLNTEAFF
NA TRBJ2-7 TRBD1 TRBV25-1 TGTGCCAGCAGCTCGGGACAGCTTACGAAGCAGTACTTC CASSSGQLTKQYF
NA TRBJ2-2 TRBD2 TRBV5-4 TGTGCCAGCAGCTTCGGACGGGGGGGCTCCGGGGAGCTGTTTTTT CASSFGRGGSGELFF
NA TRBJ2-3 TRBD1 TRBV5-1 TGCGCCAGCAGAAGGACAGGGGAGACAGATACGCAGTATTTT CASRRTGETDTQYF
NA TRBJ2-3 TRBD2 TRBV28 TGTGCCAGCAGCGCGGGGGGCCGAAGCACAGATACGCAGTATTTT CASSAGGRSTDTQYF
NA TRBJ1-5 NA TRBV7-2 TGTGCCAGCAGCTTAGAGACAGGACAAAGGCCCCAGCATTTT CASSLETGQRPQHF
NA TRBJ1-1 TRBD1 TRBV5-1 TGCGCCAGTAGAAAGGGGGCGGTGAACACTGAAGCTTTCTTT CASRKGAVNTEAFF
NA TRBJ2-1 NA TRBV18 TGTGCCAGCTCACCACGGCGGAGCTCCTACAATGAGCAGTTCTTC CASSPRRSSYNEQFF
NA TRBJ2-1 TRBD1 TRBV14 TGTGCCAGCAGCCCTGGACAGGGTAGAGAGCAGTTCTTC CASSPGQGREQFF
few TRBJ2-1 NA TRBV7-9 TGTGCCAGCAGCCTGACATTATCAGGGGATGAGCAGTTCTTC CASSLTLSGDEQFF
NA TRBJ1-5 TRBD1 TRBV28 TGTGCCAGTCCGCAGGGGGGTCAGCCCCAGCATTTT CASPQGGQPQHF
once TRBJ2-3 TRBD2 TRBV6-1 TGTGCCAGCAGTGATGGTCTAGCTAGCGGGGGGAGCACAGATACGCAGTATTTT CASSDGLASGGSTDTQYF
NA TRBJ1-4 NA TRBV18 TGTGCCAGCTCACCAGGGAGCCGGAAGATTAATGAAAAACTGTTTTTT CASSPGSRKINEKLFF
NA TRBJ1-1 TRBD1 TRBV19 TGTGCCAGTAGTAAAACAGGGGGTGACACTGAAGCTTTCTTT CASSKTGGDTEAFF
NA TRBJ2-5 NA TRBV15 TGTGCCACCAGCAGAGACCCTATAAAGGGGGAGACCCAGTACTTC CATSRDPIKGETQYF
NA TRBJ1-5 NA TRBV6-1 TGTGCCAGCAGCGCAGGGACAACCTCGTCCCAGCCCCAGCATTTT CASSAGTTSSQPQHF
NA TRBJ1-1 NA TRBV7-9 TGTTCCAGCAGCTTGGGGGACTACTTGAACACTGAAGCTTTCTTT CSSSLGDYLNTEAFF
NA TRBJ1-5 NA TRBV18 TGTGCCAGCTCACCCGCCCGTCAGGGCCAGCCCCAGCATTTT CASSPARQGQPQHF
NA TRBJ2-7 TRBD1 TRBV19 TGTGCCAGTAGTAACCGGGACAGAACCTACGAGCAGTACTTC CASSNRDRTYEQYF
NA TRBJ1-1 NA TRBV5-8 TGTGCCAGCAGCTTGACTCAGACAGGCCGGGGCACTGAAGCTTTCTTT CASSLTQTGRGTEAFF
few TRBJ1-2 NA TRBV21-1 TGTGCCAGCAGCACACGGACTGGGCCACGATATTATGGCTACACCTTC CASSTRTGPRYYGYTF
NA TRBJ1-2 NA TRBV16 TGTGCCAGCAGCCAATATCCTGACTATGGCTACACCTTC CASSQYPDYGYTF
NA TRBJ2-1 NA TRBV7-9 TGTGCCAGCAGCATGAATCGACAGTACAATGAGCAGTTCTTC CASSMNRQYNEQFF
NA TRBJ2-1 TRBD2 TRBV5-1 TGCGCCAGCAGCTTGGTTAGCGGGGGTGGCTACAATGAGCAGTTCTTC CASSLVSGGGYNEQFF
NA TRBJ1-2 TRBD1 TRBV9 TGTGCCAGCAGCGTAGCCCGAACAGGGGTAGGCTACACCTTC CASSVARTGVGYTF
NA TRBJ2-5 NA TRBV9 TGTGCCAGCAGCATCAACACCCAGGGGGGTCAAGAGACCCAGTACTTC CASSINTQGGQETQYF
NA TRBJ1-2 TRBD1 TRBV7-6 TGTGCCAGCAGCTTGGGACAGAATTTGTATGGCTACACCTTC CASSLGQNLYGYTF
NA TRBJ1-1 NA TRBV4-1 TGCGCCAGCAGCTCCTGGACACGGGAGATAGAAGCTTTCTTT CASSSWTREIEAFF
NA TRBJ1-3 NA TRBV5-1 TGCGCCAGCAGCTTGGCCGGTGCACTCTCTGGAAACACCATATATTTT CASSLAGALSGNTIYF
NA TRBJ2-3 NA TRBV4-1 TGCGCCAGCAGCCAAGAGGTCGGGGGCACAGATACGCAGTATTTT CASSQEVGGTDTQYF
NA TRBJ1-1 NA TRBV19 TGTGCCAGTAGTATCGGCACTGAAGCTTTCTTT CASSIGTEAFF
NA TRBJ1-5 NA TRBV4-2 TGTGCCAGCAGCCAATCCGGGAGAGGGTCCCCCGGAGGCAATCAGCCCCAGCATTTT CASSQSGRGSPGGNQPQHF
NA TRBJ1-2 NA TRBV15 TGTGCCACCAGCGGGGGACTGTCGCCTAACTATGGCTACACCTTC CATSGGLSPNYGYTF
NA TRBJ2-3 TRBD2 TRBV7-2 TGTGCCAGCAGCCAGGGACTAGCGGGGGGCCCACATACGCAGTATTTT CASSQGLAGGPHTQYF
NA TRBJ2-3 TRBD2 TRBV19 TGTGCCAGTAGTATCGGGACTAGCGGAGATACGCAGTATTTT CASSIGTSGDTQYF
NA TRBJ2-2 NA TRBV29-1 TGCAGCGTTGAATGGTCGGGCACCGGGGAGCTGTTTTTT CSVEWSGTGELFF
once TRBJ1-2 TRBD1 TRBV19 TGTGCCAGTAGTATCGTTAATCAGGGGGATCGTGGCTACACCTTC CASSIVNQGDRGYTF
NA TRBJ2-3 TRBD2 TRBV6-6 TGTGCCAGGGGAAGCGGGGGGCCAAATACGCAGTATTTT CARGSGGPNTQYF
NA TRBJ1-1 TRBD1 TRBV18 TGTGCCAGCTCACCAGTCGCACAGGGGTCCACTGAAGCTTTCTTT CASSPVAQGSTEAFF
NA TRBJ1-5 TRBD1 TRBV27 TGTGCCAGCAGTCGGGGGACAGGGCAGCGGCAGCCCCAGCATTTT CASSRGTGQRQPQHF
NA TRBJ1-2 NA TRBV7-9 TGTTCCAGCAGCTTAGCGTCCCGGAGGGGTGGCTACACCTTC CSSSLASRRGGYTF
NA TRBJ1-2 TRBD1 TRBV6-6 TGTGCCAGCAGTTACTCGACAGGGGGGCACTATGGCTACACCTTC CASSYSTGGHYGYTF
few TRBJ1-2 NA TRBV9 TGTGCCAGCAGCGTAGAAGGGGTAGGTGGCTACACCTTC CASSVEGVGGYTF
NA TRBJ2-1 NA TRBV18 TGTGCCAGCTCACCACCATTGAGCTCCTACAATGAGCAGTTCTTC CASSPPLSSYNEQFF
NA TRBJ2-5 TRBD1 TRBV10-3 TGTGCCATCAGTGGGCAGACAGGGGGCCTACAAGAGACCCAGTACTTC CAISGQTGGLQETQYF
NA TRBJ1-6 TRBD1 TRBV5-8 TGTGCCAGCAGCTCGAAGACAGGGTTGGCTTCACCCCTCCACTTT CASSSKTGLASPLHF
NA TRBJ2-1 NA TRBV5-6 TGTGCCAGCAGCTTGGCCGGGAACAGCTACAATGAGCAGTTCTTC CASSLAGNSYNEQFF
NA TRBJ2-7 TRBD1 TRBV6-5 TGTGCCAGCAGGATAATGACAGGGGGCGACGAGCAGTACTTC CASRIMTGGDEQYF
few TRBJ1-1 TRBD1 TRBV7-9 TGTGCCAGCAGCCTATTCACAGGGGGGACTGAAGCTTTCTTT CASSLFTGGTEAFF
NA TRBJ2-7 TRBD2 TRBV15 TGTGCCACCAGCACGGGGGGAGCAGGGAGGAAAAACGAGCAGTACTTC CATSTGGAGRKNEQYF
few TRBJ1-1 NA TRBV5-1 TGCGCCAGCAGAATTGACCAAGGGGTTACTGAAGCTTTCTTT CASRIDQGVTEAFF